This is a list of T cell receptor beta chains from one sample in a study of blood T cell repertoires in COVID-19. Assay: immunoSEQ multiplex PCR; the TCRdb copy retains only in-frame clones and omits some. Among over 200,000 clones, 83% were seen once, and the ten largest hold approximately 6%. Sequences were obtained from peripheral blood. Receptors were obtained from an elderly man with acute or convalescent COVID-19. The CDR3 runs from the conserved cysteine through the conserved F or W. Each record gives: V gene, J gene, clone size, D gene, CDR3 protein, CDR3 DNA. A D gene is named only where the DNA matches it firmly. Where a row states a size, it is once, few, many or the class of an expanded clone; other rows omit it.

TRBV5-6	TRBJ2-7	.	.	CASSLQGQISYEQYF	TGTGCCAGCAGCTTGCAGGGGCAGATTTCTTACGAGCAGTACTTC
TRBV9	TRBJ1-6	.	TRBD1	CASSPRQGAGSPLHF	TGTGCCAGCAGCCCCAGACAGGGGGCCGGGTCACCCCTCCACTTT
TRBV7-2	TRBJ1-1	.	TRBD1	CASSLDPAGQPFF	TGTGCCAGCAGCTTAGACCCCGCGGGACAGCCTTTCTTT
TRBV6-5	TRBJ2-7	once	.	CASYMGRGREQYF	TGTGCCAGCTATATGGGCAGGGGACGCGAGCAGTACTTC
TRBV19	TRBJ1-5	.	TRBD1	CASSMPPGTGVGQPQHF	TGTGCCAGTAGTATGCCTCCCGGGACAGGGGTTGGTCAGCCCCAGCATTTT
TRBV6-5	TRBJ1-2	.	.	CASHRKGGYGYTF	TGTGCCAGCCATAGAAAAGGAGGGTATGGCTACACCTTC
TRBV6-5	TRBJ2-2	.	.	CASRTTSLGAGELFF	TGTGCCAGCAGAACAACCTCCCTAGGAGCCGGGGAGCTGTTTTTT
TRBV6-1	TRBJ2-3	.	TRBD2	CASSEGLAGSTDTQYF	TGTGCCAGCAGTGAAGGACTAGCGGGATCAACAGATACGCAGTATTTT
TRBV27	TRBJ2-7	.	.	CASSSYGTGSYEQYF	TGTGCCAGCAGTTCTTACGGGACTGGATCGTACGAGCAGTACTTC
TRBV27	TRBJ2-6	.	.	CASSYLSGANVLTF	TGTGCCAGCAGTTATCTCTCTGGGGCCAACGTCCTGACTTTC
TRBV7-9	TRBJ2-7	.	.	CASSLEGSWNYEQYF	TGTGCCAGCAGCTTAGAAGGTAGCTGGAACTACGAGCAGTACTTC
TRBV11-2	TRBJ1-4	.	TRBD1	CASSLDWTGGSENEKLFF	TGTGCCAGCAGCTTAGACTGGACAGGGGGCTCGGAAAATGAAAAACTGTTTTTT
TRBV18	TRBJ2-7	.	.	CASSPRRGSSYEQYF	TGTGCCAGCTCACCCCGGCGGGGCAGCTCCTACGAGCAGTACTTC
TRBV7-9	TRBJ2-2	.	TRBD1	CASSLAGTGGSNTGELFF	TGTGCCAGCAGCTTAGCGGGGACAGGGGGTTCGAACACCGGGGAGCTGTTTTTT
TRBV7-9	TRBJ2-2	.	TRBD1	CASSLRDRNTGELFF	TGTGCCAGCAGCCTCCGGGACAGAAACACCGGGGAGCTGTTTTTT
TRBV15	TRBJ2-3	.	.	CATSRDLVSSTNTDTQYF	TGTGCCACCAGCAGAGATCTGGTTAGCTCCACAAACACAGATACGCAGTATTTT
TRBV5-6	TRBJ2-3	.	.	CASSLETTSTDTQYF	TGTGCCAGCAGCTTGGAGACAACTAGCACAGATACGCAGTATTTT
TRBV5-6	TRBJ1-5	.	TRBD1	CASMTGASNQPQHF	TGTGCCAGCATGACAGGGGCTAGCAATCAGCCCCAGCATTTT
TRBV7-3	TRBJ2-1	.	TRBD2	CASSSGLAGENYNEQFF	TGTGCCAGCAGCTCAGGACTAGCGGGAGAGAATTACAATGAGCAGTTCTTC
TRBV7-6	TRBJ1-6	.	.	CASSLDAGASYNSPLHF	TGTGCCAGCAGCTTAGATGCGGGGGCCTCCTATAATTCACCCCTCCACTTT
TRBV3-1/TRBV3-2	TRBJ2-6	.	.	CASMSSGANVLTF	TGTGCCAGCATGAGCTCTGGGGCCAACGTCCTGACTTTC
TRBV30	TRBJ2-1	.	.	CAWNGGVLYNEQFF	TGTGCCTGGAACGGCGGGGTACTCTACAATGAGCAGTTCTTC
TRBV9	TRBJ2-4	.	TRBD2	CASSASTSGENIQYF	TGTGCCAGCAGCGCATCGACTAGCGGGGAAAACATTCAGTACTTC
TRBV5-1	TRBJ2-5	.	.	CASRLSLVETQYF	TGCGCCAGCAGATTATCTTTAGTTGAGACCCAGTACTTC
TRBV2	TRBJ1-1	.	TRBD1	CASSGSRDRTHNTEAFF	TGTGCCAGCAGTGGCTCCCGGGACAGAACTCACAACACTGAAGCTTTCTTT
TRBV19	TRBJ2-7	few	.	CATSTAYEQYF	TGTGCCACCTCGACAGCCTACGAGCAGTACTTC
TRBV6-2/TRBV6-3	TRBJ1-5	.	.	CASSDPQGGNQPQHF	TGTGCCAGCAGCGACCCACAAGGGGGTAATCAGCCCCAGCATTTT
TRBV6-2/TRBV6-3	TRBJ2-7	.	TRBD1	CASSTGQGDSYEQYF	TGTGCCAGCAGTACGGGACAGGGTGATTCCTACGAGCAGTACTTC
TRBV19	TRBJ2-6	.	.	CASSRGQKAGANVLTF	TGTGCCAGTTCCCGAGGACAGAAGGCTGGGGCCAACGTCCTGACTTTC
TRBV24-1	TRBJ1-1	.	.	CATKDKTNTEAFF	TGTGCCACTAAGGACAAAACGAACACTGAAGCTTTCTTT
TRBV5-1	TRBJ2-6	many	.	CASSLGPLGTGANVLTF	TGCGCCAGCAGCTTGGGGCCCCTCGGGACTGGGGCCAACGTCCTGACTTTC
TRBV5-1	TRBJ2-1	.	TRBD2	CASSKGTSGTMDEQFF	TGCGCCAGCAGCAAAGGGACTAGCGGGACTATGGATGAGCAGTTCTTC
TRBV19	TRBJ1-2	few	.	CASSIRLINYGYTF	TGTGCCAGTAGTATTCGACTGATTAACTATGGCTACACCTTC
TRBV20-1	TRBJ2-1	.	TRBD2	CSASDGTSGVYNEQFF	TGCAGTGCTAGTGACGGGACTAGCGGAGTCTACAATGAGCAGTTCTTC
TRBV6-6	TRBJ2-5	.	TRBD1	CASSSTGGAKTQYF	TGTGCCAGCAGTTCGACAGGGGGCGCGAAGACCCAGTACTTC
TRBV10-1	TRBJ1-6	few	TRBD1	CASSEQGADSPLHF	TGCGCCAGCAGTGAGCAGGGGGCGGATTCACCCCTCCACTTT
TRBV28	TRBJ1-3	.	TRBD1	CASSRGGNTIYF	TGTGCCAGCAGCAGGGGGGGAAACACCATATATTTT
TRBV5-6	TRBJ1-2	.	TRBD1	CASSLGGTGSNYGYTF	TGTGCCAGCAGCTTGGGGGGGACAGGCTCTAACTATGGCTACACCTTC
TRBV6-5	TRBJ1-2	.	.	CASTNGQIYGYTF	TGTGCCAGCACCAATGGACAGATCTATGGCTACACCTTC
TRBV24-1	TRBJ1-2	.	.	CATSAGNYGYTF	TGTGCCACCAGTGCAGGGAACTATGGCTACACCTTC
TRBV9	TRBJ2-3	.	TRBD2	CASSVEGGGARDTQYF	TGTGCCAGCAGCGTAGAAGGCGGGGGGGCTAGGGATACGCAGTATTTT
TRBV5-1	TRBJ2-2	.	TRBD1	CASSLFGQGTGELFF	TGCGCCAGCAGCTTGTTTGGACAGGGAACCGGGGAGCTGTTTTTT